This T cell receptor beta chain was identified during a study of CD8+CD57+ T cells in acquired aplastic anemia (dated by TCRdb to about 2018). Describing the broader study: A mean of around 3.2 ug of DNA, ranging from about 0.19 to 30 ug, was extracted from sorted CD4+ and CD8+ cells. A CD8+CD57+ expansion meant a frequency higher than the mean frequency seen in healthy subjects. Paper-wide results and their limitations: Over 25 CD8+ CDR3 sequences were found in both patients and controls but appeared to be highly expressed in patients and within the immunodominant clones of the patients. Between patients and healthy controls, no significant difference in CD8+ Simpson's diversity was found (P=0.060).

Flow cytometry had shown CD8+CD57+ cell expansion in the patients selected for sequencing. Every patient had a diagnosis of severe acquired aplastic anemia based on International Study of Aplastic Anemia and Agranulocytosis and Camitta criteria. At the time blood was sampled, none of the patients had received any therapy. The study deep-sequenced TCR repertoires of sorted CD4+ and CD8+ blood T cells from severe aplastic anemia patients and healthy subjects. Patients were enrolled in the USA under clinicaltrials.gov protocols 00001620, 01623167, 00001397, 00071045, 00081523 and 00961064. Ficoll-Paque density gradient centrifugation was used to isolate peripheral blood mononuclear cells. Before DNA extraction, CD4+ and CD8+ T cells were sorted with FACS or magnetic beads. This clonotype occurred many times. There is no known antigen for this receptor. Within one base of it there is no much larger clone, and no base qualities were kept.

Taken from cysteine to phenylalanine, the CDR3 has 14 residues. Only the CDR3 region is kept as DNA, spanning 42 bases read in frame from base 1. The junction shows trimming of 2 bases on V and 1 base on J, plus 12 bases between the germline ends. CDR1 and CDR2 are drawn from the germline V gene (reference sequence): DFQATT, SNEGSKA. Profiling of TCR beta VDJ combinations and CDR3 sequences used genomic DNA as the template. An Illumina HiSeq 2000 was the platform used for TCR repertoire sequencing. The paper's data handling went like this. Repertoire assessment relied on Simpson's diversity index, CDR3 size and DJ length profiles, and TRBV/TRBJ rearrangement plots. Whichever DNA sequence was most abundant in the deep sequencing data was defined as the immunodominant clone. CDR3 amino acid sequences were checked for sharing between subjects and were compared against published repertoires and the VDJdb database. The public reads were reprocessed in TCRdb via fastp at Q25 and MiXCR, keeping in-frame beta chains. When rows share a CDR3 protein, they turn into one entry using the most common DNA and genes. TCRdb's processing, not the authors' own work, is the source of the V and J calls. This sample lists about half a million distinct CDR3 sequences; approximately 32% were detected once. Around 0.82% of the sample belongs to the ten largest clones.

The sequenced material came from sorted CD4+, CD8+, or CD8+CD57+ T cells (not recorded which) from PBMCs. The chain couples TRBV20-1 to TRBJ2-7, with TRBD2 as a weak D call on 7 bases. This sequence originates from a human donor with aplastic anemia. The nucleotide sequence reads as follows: TGCAGTGCTAGAAGCCGGGGGGCGTCCTACGAGCAGTACTTC. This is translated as CSARSRGASYEQYF.